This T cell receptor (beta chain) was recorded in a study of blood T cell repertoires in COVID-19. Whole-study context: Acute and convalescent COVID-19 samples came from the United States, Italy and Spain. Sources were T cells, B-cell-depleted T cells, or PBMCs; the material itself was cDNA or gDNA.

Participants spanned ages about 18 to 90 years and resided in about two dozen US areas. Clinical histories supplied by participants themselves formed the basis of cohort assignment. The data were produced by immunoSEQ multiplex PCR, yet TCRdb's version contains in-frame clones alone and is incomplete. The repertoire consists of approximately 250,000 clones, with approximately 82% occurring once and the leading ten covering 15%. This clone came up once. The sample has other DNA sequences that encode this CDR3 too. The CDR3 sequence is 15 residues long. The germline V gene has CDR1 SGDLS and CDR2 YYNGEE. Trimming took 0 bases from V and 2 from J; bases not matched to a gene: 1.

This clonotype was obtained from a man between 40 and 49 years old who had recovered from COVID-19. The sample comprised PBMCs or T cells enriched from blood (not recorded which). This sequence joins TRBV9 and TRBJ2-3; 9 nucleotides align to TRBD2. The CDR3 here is CASSVVAGDTDTQYF. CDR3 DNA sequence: TGTGCCAGCAGCGTAGTAGCGGGGGACACAGATACGCAGTATTTT.